These 30 T cell receptor beta chains came from one sample sequenced in a study of OX40 agonist ivuxolimab in advanced cancers. Generated by immunoSEQ multiplex PCR, the TCRdb table keeps only in-frame clones and is missing some. The sample has roughly 64,000 clones, 70% to 90% seen once; the top ten hold around 3%. Here the sequenced sample was CD4+ or CD8+ T cells sorted from blood, taken in a trial of the OX40 agonist ivuxolimab. The receptors were sampled from an adult with an advanced solid tumor such as melanoma, head and neck, liver or kidney cancer.

The chain employs TRBV6-1 and TRBJ2-3; D uncertain. V lost 2 bases and J lost 2, with 11 bases in between. The CDR3 has 15 amino acids. Germline loops: CDR1 MNHNS, CDR2 SASEGT. This CDR3 is CASSEFGLYTDTQYF. The DNA for the CDR3 is TGTGCCAGCAGTGAATTCGGCCTATACACAGATACGCAGTATTTT.

The chain employs TRBV6-4 and TRBJ2-1; D is undetermined. The CDR3 spans 12 residues. The germline CDR1 and CDR2 sequences are MRHNA and SNTAGT. Trimming removed 1 base from V and 7 bases from J, with 5 bases in between. CDR3 residues: CASSDLVNEQFF. DNA for the CDR3: TGTGCCAGCAGTGACTTAGTGAATGAGCAGTTCTTC.

The chain employs TRBV18 and TRBJ2-1; 9 nucleotides match TRBD1. The CDR3 contains 18 residues. Germline V lookup: CDR1 KGHSH, CDR2 LQKENI. V lost 6 bases and J lost 4; bases outside the gene matches: 16. CDR3 DNA sequence: TGTGCCAGCTCCCGAAGGGCGGCGAGGGACAGGGTTTACAATGAGCAGTTCTTC. Translation: CASSRRAARDRVYNEQFF.

The CDR3 DNA reads TGTGCCAGCACCCCGGGACAGGGGGTGTCGGGGGCCAACGTCCTGACTTTC. Protein sequence: CASTPGQGVSGANVLTF. The chain uses TRBV27 and TRBJ2-6; TRBD1 matches at 11 bases. After removal of 7 bases from V and 4 bases from J, the junction contained 9 bases not matched to a gene. Germline CDR1 MNHEY, CDR2 SMNVEV (reference sequence). CDR3 size: 17 residues. The whole variable domain, remainder taken from reference TRBV27 and TRBJ2-6, is EAQVTQNPRYLITVTGKKLTVTCSQNMNHEYMSWYRQDPGLGLRQIYYSMNVEVTDKGDVPEGYKVSRKEKRNFPLILESPSPNQTSLYFCASTPGQGVSGANVLTFGAGSRLTVL.

The rearrangement joins TRBV5-1 to TRBJ2-3; D is unresolved. V lost 1 base and J lost 4, with 7 bases in between. The CDR3 contains 13 residues. CDR1 and CDR2 (germline): SGHRS, YFSETQ. CDR3: CASSLQAADTQYF. CDR3 nucleotide sequence: TGCGCCAGCAGCTTGCAAGCCGCAGATACGCAGTATTTT.

The gene calls are TRBV5-1 and TRBJ2-3; 9 bases line up with TRBD2. V lost 3 bases to trimming and J lost 2 bases; unmatched junction nucleotides: 10. There are 17 residues in the CDR3. Germline values: CDR1 SGHRS, CDR2 YFSETQ. CDR3 region: CASSSERGGRATDTQYF. In nucleotides, the CDR3 is TGCGCCAGCAGCTCGGAACGTGGCGGGAGGGCCACAGATACGCAGTATTTT.

V is TRBV5-6 and J is TRBJ2-7; D might be TRBD1 (6 bases). Germline CDR1 is SGHDT and CDR2 is YYEEEE. V lost 4 bases and J 4 bases, leaving 15 bases between the germline ends. This CDR3 spans 14 amino acids. This CDR3 reads CASSPPDSLYEQYF. CDR3 in DNA: TGTGCCAGCAGCCCCCCGGACAGCCTATACGAGCAGTACTTC.

The CDR3 is CASSFIGGVGTEAFF. CDR3 DNA: TGCGCCAGCAGCTTTATCGGAGGGGTCGGCACTGAAGCTTTCTTT. This chain joins TRBV5-1 and TRBJ1-1; possible D gene TRBD1, 5 bases. CDR1 SGHRS and CDR2 YFSETQ come from the germline V gene. Trimming pared 2 bases from V and 4 bases from J, leaving 15 bases between. There are 15 residues in the CDR3.

The chain employs TRBV18 and TRBJ1-1; D might be TRBD1 (5 bases). The length of the CDR3 is 14 residues. Germline V CDR1 and CDR2: KGHSH, LQKENI. Trimming removed 1 base from V and 5 bases from J, with 11 bases in between. The CDR3 sequence: CASSPLGGWTEAFF. The CDR3 DNA is TGTGCCAGCTCACCACTGGGGGGTTGGACTGAAGCTTTCTTT.

The DNA for the CDR3 is TGTGCCAGCAGCTTCCGGGGAGATACGCAGTATTTT. Protein: CASSFRGDTQYF. This chain uses TRBV7-2 with TRBJ2-3; perhaps TRBD2 as D (5 bases). The CDR3 is 12 residues long. The germline V gene has CDR1 SGHTA and CDR2 FQGNSA. Trimming pared 3 bases from V and 5 bases from J, leaving 6 bases between.

This chain joins TRBV10-3 and TRBJ1-2, with 8 nucleotides matching TRBD1. This CDR3 contains 15 residues. Germline values: CDR1 ENHRY, CDR2 SYGVKD. V lost 3 bases, J lost 7 bases, and 10 bases stayed unmatched. Here the CDR3 reads CAISDGTGGDSGYTF. The DNA for the CDR3 is TGTGCCATCAGTGATGGGACAGGTGGGGATTCTGGCTACACCTTC.

Only one count was recorded for this clone. This chain uses TRBV9 with TRBJ1-2; D not certain. V dropped 7 bases and J dropped 7 bases, with 17 bases sitting between them. The CDR3 is 13 amino acids. Germline CDR1 is SGDLS and CDR2 is YYNGEE. CDR3 nucleotide sequence: TGTGCCAGCCAATCATTGGCAATACGTGGCTACACCTTC. Its translation: CASQSLAIRGYTF.

The chain joins TRBV7-3 to TRBJ2-5; 8 bases are shared with TRBD2. Germline CDR1 is SGHTA and CDR2 is FQGTGA. This CDR3 comprises 15 residues. Trimming cost V 4 bases and J 2 bases; bases outside gene matches: 6. As DNA, the CDR3 is TGTGCCAGCAGCTCCGGGGCTAGCGGGCAAGAGACCCAGTACTTC. The encoded protein is CASSSGASGQETQYF.

The V call is TRBV28, the J call TRBJ1-2, with D maybe TRBD1 (5 bases). This CDR3 comprises 13 residues. The germline CDR1 and CDR2 sequences are MDHEN and SYDVKM. V shed 3 bases and J shed 7 bases, with 12 bases lying between them. In DNA, the CDR3 is TGTGCCAGCAGTTTCAATGGGGGTAGTGGCTACACCTTC. This translates into CASSFNGGSGYTF.

The chain's CDR3 is CASYKDRVRETQYF. The CDR3 DNA is TGTGCCAGCTATAAGGACAGGGTCCGAGAGACCCAGTACTTC. This rearrangement joins TRBV28 to TRBJ2-5; 8 bases map to TRBD1. Trimming cost V 8 bases and J 4 bases; bases outside gene matches: 9. The CDR3 is made up of 14 amino acids. Germline assignment: CDR1 MDHEN and CDR2 SYDVKM.

This clone occurred a few times. J is TRBJ1-3 and V is TRBV7-2; TRBD1 might be the D (6 bases). V was shortened by 2 bases and J by 6 bases, with 14 bases between the two germline ends. Per germline, CDR1 SGHTA and CDR2 FQGNSA. The CDR3 covers 15 residues. Here the CDR3 reads CASSLNPGAENTIYF. In DNA form, the CDR3 reads TGTGCCAGCAGCTTAAACCCAGGGGCAGAAAACACCATATATTTT.

About this clone itself: One end of the junction does not line up with germline, which may come from a read error. The chain combines TRBV19 with TRBJ2-3; 8 bases line up with TRBD2. This CDR3 has 14 amino acids. In germline, CDR1 is LNHDA, CDR2 SQIVND (reference sequence). The CDR3 DNA follows: TGTGCCAGTAGCATAGCGGGACTCACAGATACGCAGTATTTT. It is translated as CASSIAGLTDTQYF.

Judged by abundance, this clone is medium-sized (0.01 to 0.1%). The CDR3 loop is CASSLNAGGSYEQYF. The CDR3 DNA reads TGTGCCAGCAGCTTAAATGCAGGGGGATCCTACGAGCAGTACTTC. This sequence joins TRBV7-3 and TRBJ2-7; TRBD1 aligns across 7 bases. J was trimmed by 1 base and V by 1 base; bases with no gene match: 4. The germline gives CDR1 SGHTA, CDR2 FQGTGA. The CDR3 loop spans 15 amino acids.

The chain is built from TRBV7-3 and TRBJ1-5, with D uncertain. From germline, CDR1 is SGHTA and CDR2 FQGTGA. Deletions cut 5 bases from V and 3 bases from J, with 17 bases between. The CDR3 consists of 16 residues. The CDR3 coding sequence is TGTGCCAGCAGCCCACTGACGGGCAGGAACAATCAGCCCCAGCATTTT. Encoded protein: CASSPLTGRNNQPQHF.

The chain combines TRBV4-3 with TRBJ1-4; 7 bases align to TRBD1. The V gene end was trimmed by 0 bases and the J gene end by 3 bases; junction bases not matched to a gene: 13. The germline V gene has CDR1 LGHNA and CDR2 YSLEER. The CDR3 has 19 amino acids. CDR3 sequence (DNA): TGCGCCAGCAGCCAAGATAGGTCGGGAGGGGGCGCGGCTAATGAAAAACTGTTTTTT. Translated, it gives CASSQDRSGGGAANEKLFF.

The chain recombines TRBV4-3 with TRBJ2-5; D could derive from TRBD1 or TRBD2 (5 bases each). The CDR3 is made up of 15 amino acids. The V gene's germline CDR1 is LGHNA and CDR2 YSLEER. The V end was cut by 3 bases, the J end by 4 bases, with 15 bases between. The CDR3 DNA reads as TGCGCCAGCAGCCAGCCCGACCGGGGCCCAGAGACCCAGTACTTC. Translated: CASSQPDRGPETQYF.

The genes are TRBV13 and TRBJ1-4; D perhaps matches TRBD1 (5 bases). The CDR3 extends over 14 amino acids. Germline V gives CDR1 PRHDT, CDR2 FYEKMQ (reference sequence). The V and J ends lost 5 bases and 3 bases respectively, with 10 bases between them. The CDR3 here is CASSMRGANEKLFF. The CDR3 DNA follows: TGTGCCAGCAGCATGCGGGGCGCTAATGAAAAACTGTTTTTT.

The sample holds one count of this clone. Germline is not matched at one junction end, which may reflect a read error. Written as DNA, the CDR3 is TGTGCCAGTAGCTACGCTCCGGGACTAGTCAGAATCTTC. It is translated as CASSYAPGLVRIF. The gene calls are TRBV19 and TRBJ2-1; TRBD2 matches at 8 bases. Germline loops: CDR1 LNHDA, CDR2 SQIVND (reference sequence). CDR3 size: 13 residues.

The chain combines TRBV19 with TRBJ2-1; a weak D match, TRBD2 (7 bases). Between the trimmed V and J ends, which lost 1 base and 7 bases, there was a span of 14 bases. The CDR3 length is 15 residues. Germline V gene sequence: CDR1 LNHDA, CDR2 SQIVND (reference sequence). The CDR3 spells CASSIVGGAWNEQFF. The DNA for the CDR3 is TGTGCCAGTAGTATAGTGGGGGGGGCTTGGAATGAGCAGTTCTTC.

The chain couples TRBV2 to TRBJ1-5; D perhaps matches TRBD1 (6 bases). Trimming pared 3 bases from V and 2 bases from J, leaving 8 bases between. The V gene's germline CDR1 is SNHLY and CDR2 FYNNEI. This CDR3 has 14 residues. The CDR3 nucleotides are TGTGCCAGCAGTGATCGACAGGGCAATCAGCCCCAGCATTTT. Residues: CASSDRQGNQPQHF.

The chain has TRBV29-1 and TRBJ1-2; possibly TRBD1 for D (5 bases). The CDR3 has 13 residues. V was trimmed by 4 bases and J by 8 bases, leaving 17 bases between them. Looked up from germline, CDR1 is SQVTM and CDR2 is ANQGSEA. The CDR3, as DNA: TGCAGCGTTGTGGGCTACGTTGGGGACGGCTACACCTTC. This gives the protein CSVVGYVGDGYTF.

This clone was counted a few times. The J gene is TRBJ2-7, the V gene TRBV10-1; no definite D call. The germline gives CDR1 WNHNN, CDR2 SYGVQD (reference sequence). This CDR3 contains 10 residues. The V and J ends lost 5 bases and 6 bases respectively, with 5 bases between them. The CDR3 here is CASSPFEQYF. CDR3 nucleotide sequence: TGCGCCAGCAGTCCCTTCGAGCAGTACTTC.

The V and J genes are TRBV28 and TRBJ1-4; TRBD1 is a possible D gene (6 bases). Germline-derived CDR1 and CDR2 are MDHEN and SYDVKM. This CDR3 contains 14 residues. Deletions cut 8 bases from V and 8 bases from J, with 18 bases between. CDR3 residues: CASRLETGYEKLFF. The CDR3 DNA is TGTGCCAGCCGCCTGGAAACAGGGTACGAAAAACTGTTTTTT.

This rearrangement joins TRBV7-8 to TRBJ1-5; TRBD1 agrees at 7 bases. The V segment lost 5 bases and the J segment 1 base; nucleotides outside the gene matches: 8. Germline V gene data show CDR1 as SGHVS and CDR2 as FQNEAQ. This CDR3 has 16 residues. CDR3 bases: TGTGCCAGCAGCCCAGGGGAGGGGGCGAGCAATCAGCCCCAGCATTTT. As protein: CASSPGEGASNQPQHF.

V gene TRBV10-3 combines with J gene TRBJ1-5; TRBD1 matches at 9 bases. Germline V gene sequence: CDR1 ENHRY, CDR2 SYGVKD. J lost 4 bases, V lost 6 bases, and 4 bases had no gene match. The CDR3 has 14 amino acids. CDR3 coding DNA: TGTGCCATCAGGGGACAGGGTTGGAATCAGCCCCAGCATTTT. As protein: CAIRGQGWNQPQHF.